This TCR beta chain derives from a study of blood T cell repertoires in COVID-19. Study-level background: T cells, B-cell-depleted T cells, or PBMCs provided the cDNA or gDNA that served as material.

Sequencing used immunoSEQ multiplex PCR; TCRdb keeps in-frame clones, though not all of them. This repertoire shows around 100,000 clones, roughly nine tenths found once; its top ten account for approximately 6%. V lost 0 bases and J 7 bases, leaving 11 bases between the germline ends. CDR3 length: 14 amino acids. CDR1 and CDR2 from the germline V gene are SGDLS and YYNGEE. Input material: peripheral blood. The gene calls are TRBV9 and TRBJ2-1; weak D call: TRBD1 (5 bases). The receptor's source is a human donor in a cohort sampled during active COVID-19. CDR3 nucleotide sequence: TGTGCCAGCAGCGTAGCAGGGCGTCGTAATGAGCAGTTCTTC. It specifies CASSVAGRRNEQFF. Based on the CDR3 plus reference TRBV9 and TRBJ2-1, the full variable domain is DSGVTQTPKHLITATGQRVTLRCSPRSGDLSVYWYQQSLDQGLQFLIQYYNGEERAKGNILERFSAQQFPDLHSELNLSSLELGDSALYFCASSVAGRRNEQFFGPGTRLTVL.